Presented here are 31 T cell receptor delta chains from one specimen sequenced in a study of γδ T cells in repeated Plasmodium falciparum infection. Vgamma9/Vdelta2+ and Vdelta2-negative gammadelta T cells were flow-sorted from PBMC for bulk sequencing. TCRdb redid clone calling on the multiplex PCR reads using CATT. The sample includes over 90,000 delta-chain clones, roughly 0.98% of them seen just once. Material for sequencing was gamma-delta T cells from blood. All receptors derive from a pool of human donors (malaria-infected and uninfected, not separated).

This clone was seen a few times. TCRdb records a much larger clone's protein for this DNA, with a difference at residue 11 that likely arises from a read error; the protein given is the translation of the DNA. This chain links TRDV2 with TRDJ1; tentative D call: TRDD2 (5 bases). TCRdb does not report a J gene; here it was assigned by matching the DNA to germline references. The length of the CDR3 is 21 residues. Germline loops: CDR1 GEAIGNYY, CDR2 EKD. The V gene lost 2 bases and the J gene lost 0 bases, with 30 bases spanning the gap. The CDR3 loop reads CACDSILLSTEEERYTDKLIF. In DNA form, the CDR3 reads TGTGCCTGTGACAGCATCCTTCTTAGTACTGAGGAAGAAAGGTACACCGATAAACTCATCTTT.

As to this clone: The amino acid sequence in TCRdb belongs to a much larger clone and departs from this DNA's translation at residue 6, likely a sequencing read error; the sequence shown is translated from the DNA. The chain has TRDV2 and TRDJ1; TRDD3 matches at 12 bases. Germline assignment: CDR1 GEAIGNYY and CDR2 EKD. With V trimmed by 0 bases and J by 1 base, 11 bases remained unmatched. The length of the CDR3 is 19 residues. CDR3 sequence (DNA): TGTGCCTGTGACACCATTCCCGTACTGGGGGATACTGCCACCGATAAACTCATCTTT. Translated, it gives CACDTIPVLGDTATDKLIF.

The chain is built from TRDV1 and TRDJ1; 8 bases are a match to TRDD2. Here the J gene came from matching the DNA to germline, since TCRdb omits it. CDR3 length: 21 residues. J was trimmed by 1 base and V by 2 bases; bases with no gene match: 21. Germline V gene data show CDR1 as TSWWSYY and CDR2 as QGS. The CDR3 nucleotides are TGTGCTCTTGGGGAAGACCCCCCTCTTCCTACCGAACTAAAAGGCACCGATAAACTCATCTTT. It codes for CALGEDPPLPTELKGTDKLIF.

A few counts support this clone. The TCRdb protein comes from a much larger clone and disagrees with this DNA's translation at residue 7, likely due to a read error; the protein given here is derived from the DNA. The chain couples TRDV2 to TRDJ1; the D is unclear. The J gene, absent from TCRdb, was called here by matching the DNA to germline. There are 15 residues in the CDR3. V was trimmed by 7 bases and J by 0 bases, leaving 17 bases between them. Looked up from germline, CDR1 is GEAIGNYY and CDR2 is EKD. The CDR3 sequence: CACGKVGSDTDKLIF. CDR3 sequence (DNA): TGTGCCTGCGGCAAGGTTGGTTCGGACACCGATAAACTCATCTTT.

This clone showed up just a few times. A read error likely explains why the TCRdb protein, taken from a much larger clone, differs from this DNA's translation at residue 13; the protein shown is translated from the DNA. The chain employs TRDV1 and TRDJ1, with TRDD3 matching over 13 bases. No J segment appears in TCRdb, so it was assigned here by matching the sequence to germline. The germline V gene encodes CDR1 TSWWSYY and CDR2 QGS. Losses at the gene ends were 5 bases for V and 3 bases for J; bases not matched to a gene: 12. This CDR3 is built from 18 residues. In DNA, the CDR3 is TGTGCTCTTGGGCCCCGACCCGTACTGGGGGATACGGCCGATAAACTCATCTTT. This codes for CALGPRPVLGDTADKLIF.

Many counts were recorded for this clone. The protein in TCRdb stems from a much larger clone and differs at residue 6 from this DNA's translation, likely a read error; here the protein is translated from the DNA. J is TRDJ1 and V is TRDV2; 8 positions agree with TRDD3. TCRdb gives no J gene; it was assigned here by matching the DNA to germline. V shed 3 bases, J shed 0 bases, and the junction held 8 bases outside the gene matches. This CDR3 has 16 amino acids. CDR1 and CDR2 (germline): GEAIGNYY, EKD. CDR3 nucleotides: TGTGCCTGTGACCCTCCGGGGGATAAGTACACCGATAAACTCATCTTT. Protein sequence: CACDPPGDKYTDKLIF.

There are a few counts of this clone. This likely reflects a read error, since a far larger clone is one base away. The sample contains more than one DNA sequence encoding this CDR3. CDR3 in DNA: TGTGCTCTTGGAGAAGTACCCGCCTATACCACCGATAAACTCATCTTT. Amino acids: CALGEVPAYTTDKLIF. A J gene of TRDJ1 was called, though the V gene was not. There are 16 residues in the CDR3.

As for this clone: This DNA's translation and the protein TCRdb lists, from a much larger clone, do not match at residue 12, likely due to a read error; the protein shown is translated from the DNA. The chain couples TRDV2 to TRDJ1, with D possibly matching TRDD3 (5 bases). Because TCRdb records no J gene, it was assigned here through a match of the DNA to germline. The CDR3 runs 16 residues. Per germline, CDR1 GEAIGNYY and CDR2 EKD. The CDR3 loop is CACDSVAQDRTGKLIF. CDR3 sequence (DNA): TGTGCCTGTGACAGCGTCGCCCAGGATAGGACCGGTAAACTCATCTTT.

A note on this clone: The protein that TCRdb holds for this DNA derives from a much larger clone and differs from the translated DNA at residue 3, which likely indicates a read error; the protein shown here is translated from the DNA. The chain's CDR3 is CARDTVATGGHGTDKLIF. CDR3 DNA: TGTGCCCGTGACACCGTTGCGACTGGGGGTCACGGGACCGATAAACTCATCTTT. The rearrangement joins TRDV2 to TRDJ1, with TRDD3 matching 8 bases. The length of the CDR3 is 18 residues. The germline V gene encodes CDR1 GEAIGNYY and CDR2 EKD.

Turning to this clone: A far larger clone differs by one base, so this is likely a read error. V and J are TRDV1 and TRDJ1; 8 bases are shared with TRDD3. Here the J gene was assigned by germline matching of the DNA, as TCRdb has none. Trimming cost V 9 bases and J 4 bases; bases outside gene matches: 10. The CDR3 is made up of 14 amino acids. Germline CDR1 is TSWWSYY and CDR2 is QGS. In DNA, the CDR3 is TGTGCTCTCCTGGGGGACACCGGCTTCGATAAACTCATCTTT. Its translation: CALLGDTGFDKLIF.

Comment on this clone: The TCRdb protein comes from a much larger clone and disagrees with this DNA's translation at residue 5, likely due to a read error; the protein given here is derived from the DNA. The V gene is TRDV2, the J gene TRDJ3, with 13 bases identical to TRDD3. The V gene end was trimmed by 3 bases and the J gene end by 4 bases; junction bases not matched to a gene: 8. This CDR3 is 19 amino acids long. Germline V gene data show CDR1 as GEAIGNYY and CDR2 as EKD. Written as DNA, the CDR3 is TGTGCCTGTGACGCCTTACTGGGGGATACGCAGTGGGACACCCGACAGATGTTTTTC. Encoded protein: CACDALLGDTQWDTRQMFF.

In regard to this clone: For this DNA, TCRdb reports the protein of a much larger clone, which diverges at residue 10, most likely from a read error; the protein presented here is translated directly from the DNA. CDR3 DNA: TGTGCCTGTGACACCGGACCTACAGACCGGGGGGCCCGTCGACCCCTGATCTTT. This translates into CACDTGPTDRGARRPLIF. The rearrangement links TRDV2 to TRDJ4; possibly TRDD2 or TRDD3 for D (5 bases each). TCRdb supplies no J gene; here it was assigned by aligning the nucleotide sequence to germline. The CDR3 has 18 amino acids. Germline V gene lookup returns CDR1 GEAIGNYY and CDR2 EKD. The V end was cut by 0 bases, the J end by 3 bases, with 25 bases between.

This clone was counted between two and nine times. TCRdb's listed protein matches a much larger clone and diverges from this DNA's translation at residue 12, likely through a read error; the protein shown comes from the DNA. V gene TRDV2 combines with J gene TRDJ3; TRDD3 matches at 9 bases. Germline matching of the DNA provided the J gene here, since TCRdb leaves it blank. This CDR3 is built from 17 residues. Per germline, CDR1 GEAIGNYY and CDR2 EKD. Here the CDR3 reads CACDTVLGDWDARQMFF. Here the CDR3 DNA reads TGTGCCTGTGACACCGTACTGGGGGACTGGGACGCCCGACAGATGTTTTTC.

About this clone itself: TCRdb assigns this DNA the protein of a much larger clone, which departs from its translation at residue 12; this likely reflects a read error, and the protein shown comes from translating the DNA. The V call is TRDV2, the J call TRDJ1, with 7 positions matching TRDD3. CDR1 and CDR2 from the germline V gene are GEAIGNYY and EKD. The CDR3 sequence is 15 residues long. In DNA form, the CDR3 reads TGTGCCTGTGACAGACTGGGGCCCCAAACCGATAGACTCATCTTT. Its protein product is CACDRLGPQTDRLIF.

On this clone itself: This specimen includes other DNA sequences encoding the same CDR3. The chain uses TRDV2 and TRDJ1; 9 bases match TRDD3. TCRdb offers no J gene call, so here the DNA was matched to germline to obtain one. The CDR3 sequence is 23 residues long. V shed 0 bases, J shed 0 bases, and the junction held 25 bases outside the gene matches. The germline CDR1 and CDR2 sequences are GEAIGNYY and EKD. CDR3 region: CACDTVPTAGTGGPRGYTDKLIF. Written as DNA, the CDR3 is TGTGCCTGTGACACCGTGCCAACCGCCGGTACTGGGGGACCACGGGGGTACACCGATAAACTCATCTTT.

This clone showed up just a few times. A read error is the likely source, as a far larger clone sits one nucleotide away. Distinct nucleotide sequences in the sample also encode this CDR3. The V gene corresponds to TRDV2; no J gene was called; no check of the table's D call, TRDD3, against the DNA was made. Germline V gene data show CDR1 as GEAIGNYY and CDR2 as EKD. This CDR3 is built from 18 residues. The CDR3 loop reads CACDTVGGGYAYEGPLIF. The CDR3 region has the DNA TGTGCCTGTGACACCGTCGGTGGGGGATACGCATACGAAGGACCCCTAATCTTT.

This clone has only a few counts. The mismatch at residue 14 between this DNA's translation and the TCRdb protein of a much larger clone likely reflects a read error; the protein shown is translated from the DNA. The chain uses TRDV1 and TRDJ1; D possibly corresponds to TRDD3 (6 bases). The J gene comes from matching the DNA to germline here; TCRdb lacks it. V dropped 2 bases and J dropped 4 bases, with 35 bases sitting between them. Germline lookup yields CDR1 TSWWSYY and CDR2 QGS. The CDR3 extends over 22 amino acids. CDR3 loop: CALGERGSTFELWRGFVDKLIF. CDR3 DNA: TGTGCTCTTGGGGAAAGGGGATCTACCTTTGAGTTGTGGAGGGGGTTTGTCGATAAACTCATCTTT.

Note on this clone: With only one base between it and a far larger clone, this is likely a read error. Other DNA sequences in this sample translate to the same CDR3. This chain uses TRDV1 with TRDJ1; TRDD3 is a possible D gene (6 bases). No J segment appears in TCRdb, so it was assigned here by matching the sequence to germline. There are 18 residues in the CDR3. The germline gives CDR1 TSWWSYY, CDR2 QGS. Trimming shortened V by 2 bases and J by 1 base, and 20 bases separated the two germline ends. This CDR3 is CALGERGFGGYATDKLIF. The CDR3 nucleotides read TGTGCTCTTGGGGAAAGGGGCTTTGGGGGGTACGCCACCGATAAACTCATCTTT.

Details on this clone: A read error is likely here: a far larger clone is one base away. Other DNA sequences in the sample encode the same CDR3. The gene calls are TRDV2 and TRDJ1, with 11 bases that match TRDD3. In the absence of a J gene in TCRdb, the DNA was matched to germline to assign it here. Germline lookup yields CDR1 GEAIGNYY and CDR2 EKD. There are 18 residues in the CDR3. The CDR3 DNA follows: TGTGCCTGCGACACTCTGGGGGATACAGCTATAGGGGCCGATAAACTCATCTTT. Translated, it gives CACDTLGDTAIGADKLIF.

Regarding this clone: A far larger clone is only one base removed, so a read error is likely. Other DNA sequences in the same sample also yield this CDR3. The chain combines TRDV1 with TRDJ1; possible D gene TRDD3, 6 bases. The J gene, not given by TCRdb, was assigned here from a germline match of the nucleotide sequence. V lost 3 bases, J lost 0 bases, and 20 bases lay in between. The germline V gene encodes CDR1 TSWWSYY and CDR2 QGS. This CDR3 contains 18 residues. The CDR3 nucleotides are TGTGCTCTTGGGGACCTTTCCGCGGTACTGGGATACACCGATAAACTCATCTTT. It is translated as CALGDLSAVLGYTDKLIF.

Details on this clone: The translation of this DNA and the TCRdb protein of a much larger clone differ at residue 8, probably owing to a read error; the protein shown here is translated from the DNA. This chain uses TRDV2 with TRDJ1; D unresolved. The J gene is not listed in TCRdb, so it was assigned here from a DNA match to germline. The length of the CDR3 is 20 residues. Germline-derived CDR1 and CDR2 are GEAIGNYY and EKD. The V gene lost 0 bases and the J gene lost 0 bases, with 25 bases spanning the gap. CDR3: CACDTVGAGPLVSYTDKLIF. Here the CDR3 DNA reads TGTGCCTGTGACACCGTGGGTGCTGGTCCACTTGTTTCTTACACCGATAAACTCATCTTT.

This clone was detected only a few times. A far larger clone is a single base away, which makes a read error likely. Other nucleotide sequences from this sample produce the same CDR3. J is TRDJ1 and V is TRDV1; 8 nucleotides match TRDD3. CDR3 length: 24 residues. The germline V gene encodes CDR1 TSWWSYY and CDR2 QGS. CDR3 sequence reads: CALGERPVTWGYLLGQLYTDKLIF. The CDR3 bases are TGTGCTCTTGGGGAACGTCCTGTAACGTGGGGATACCTATTAGGACAACTGTACACCGACAAACTCATCTTT.

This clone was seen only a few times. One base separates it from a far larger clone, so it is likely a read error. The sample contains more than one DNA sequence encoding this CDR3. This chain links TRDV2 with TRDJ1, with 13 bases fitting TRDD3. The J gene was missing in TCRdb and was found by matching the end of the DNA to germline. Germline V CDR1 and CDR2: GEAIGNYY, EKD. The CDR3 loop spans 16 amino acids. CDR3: CACDTVTGGYADKLIF. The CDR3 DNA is TGTGCTTGTGACACCGTTACTGGGGGATACGCCGATAAACTCATCTTT.

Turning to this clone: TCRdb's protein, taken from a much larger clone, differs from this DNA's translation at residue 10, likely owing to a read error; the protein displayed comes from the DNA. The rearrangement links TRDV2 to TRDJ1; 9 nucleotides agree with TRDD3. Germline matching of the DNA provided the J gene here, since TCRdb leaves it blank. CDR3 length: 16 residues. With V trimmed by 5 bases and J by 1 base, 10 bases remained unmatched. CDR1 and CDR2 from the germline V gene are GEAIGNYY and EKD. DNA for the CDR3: TGTGCCTGTGTCAGTACTGGGGGAGCGTGCACCGATAAACTCATCTTT. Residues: CACVSTGGACTDKLIF.

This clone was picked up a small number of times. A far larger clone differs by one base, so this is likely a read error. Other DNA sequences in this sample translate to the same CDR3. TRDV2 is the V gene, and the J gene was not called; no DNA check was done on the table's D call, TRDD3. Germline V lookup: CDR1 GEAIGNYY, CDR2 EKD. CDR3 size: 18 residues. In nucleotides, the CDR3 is TGTGCCTGTGACCCCTACTGGGGGATACGGACTGGAACCGATAAACTTATCTTT. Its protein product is CACDPYWGIRTGTDKLIF.

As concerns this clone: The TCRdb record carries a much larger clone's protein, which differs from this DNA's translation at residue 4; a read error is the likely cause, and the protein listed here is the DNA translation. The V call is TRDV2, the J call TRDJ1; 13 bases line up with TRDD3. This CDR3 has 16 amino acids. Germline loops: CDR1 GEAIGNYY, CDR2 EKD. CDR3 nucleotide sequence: TGTGCCTGTGGCACCGAACTGGGGGATACGGCCGATAAACTCATCTTT. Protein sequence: CACGTELGDTADKLIF.

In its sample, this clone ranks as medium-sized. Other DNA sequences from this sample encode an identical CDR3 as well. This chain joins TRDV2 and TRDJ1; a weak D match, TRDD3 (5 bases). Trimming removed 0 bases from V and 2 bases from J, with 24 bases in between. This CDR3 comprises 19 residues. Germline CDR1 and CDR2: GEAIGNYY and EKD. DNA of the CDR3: TGTGCCTGTGACACCGTGAGTAGGGTCCTGGGAAACGAAACCGATAAACTCATCTTT. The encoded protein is CACDTVSRVLGNETDKLIF.

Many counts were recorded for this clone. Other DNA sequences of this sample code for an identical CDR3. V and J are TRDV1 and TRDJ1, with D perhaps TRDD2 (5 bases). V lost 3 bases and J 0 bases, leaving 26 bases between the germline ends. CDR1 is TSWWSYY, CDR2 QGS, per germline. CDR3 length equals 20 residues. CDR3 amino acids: CALGDCLPDRTNSYTDKLIF. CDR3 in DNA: TGTGCTCTTGGGGACTGTCTTCCCGACCGGACTAACTCGTACACCGATAAACTCATCTTT.

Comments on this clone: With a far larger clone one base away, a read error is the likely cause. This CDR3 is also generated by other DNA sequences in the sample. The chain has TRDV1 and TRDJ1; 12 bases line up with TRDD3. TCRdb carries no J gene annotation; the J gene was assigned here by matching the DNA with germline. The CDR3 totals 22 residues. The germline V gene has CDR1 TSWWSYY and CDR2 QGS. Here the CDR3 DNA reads TGTGCTCTCGGGGAACTAAACCTTCCTACGAGTACTGGGGGATACAGGACCGATAAACTCATCTTT. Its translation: CALGELNLPTSTGGYRTDKLIF.

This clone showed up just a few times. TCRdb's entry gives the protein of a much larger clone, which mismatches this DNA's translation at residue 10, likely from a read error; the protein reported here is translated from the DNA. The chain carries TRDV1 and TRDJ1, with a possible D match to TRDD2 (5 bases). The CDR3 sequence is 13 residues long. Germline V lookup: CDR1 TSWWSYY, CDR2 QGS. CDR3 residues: CALGSPFSDELIF. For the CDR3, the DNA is TGTGCTCTTGGGTCCCCCTTCTCCGATGAACTCATCTTT.

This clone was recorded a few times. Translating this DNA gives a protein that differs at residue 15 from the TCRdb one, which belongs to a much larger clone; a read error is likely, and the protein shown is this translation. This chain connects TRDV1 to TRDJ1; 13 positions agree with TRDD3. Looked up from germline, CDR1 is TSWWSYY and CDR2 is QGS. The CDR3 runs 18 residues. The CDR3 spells CALGEPPYWGIRTDRLIF. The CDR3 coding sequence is TGTGCTCTTGGGGAACCTCCGTACTGGGGGATACGCACCGATAGACTCATCTTT.